These 32 T cell receptor beta chains originate from one sample sequenced in a study of T cell responses to AZD1222 COVID-19 vaccine. Sequencing used immunoSEQ multiplex PCR; TCRdb keeps in-frame clones, though not all of them. The table lists around 120,000 clones, 87% of them singletons. The input for sequencing was peripheral blood, taken 28 days after the second AZD1222 dose. These receptors originate from an adult who received the AZD1222 COVID-19 vaccine.

In DNA form, the CDR3 reads TGTGCCAGCAGCCATAGGACTAGCGGGAACACCGGGGAGCTGTTTTTT. Protein sequence: CASSHRTSGNTGELFF. This chain connects TRBV7-2 to TRBJ2-2; 10 bases agree with TRBD2. The V segment lost 5 bases and the J segment 1 base; nucleotides outside the gene matches: 4. The V gene's germline CDR1 is SGHTA and CDR2 FQGNSA. This CDR3 spans 16 amino acids.

The rearrangement links TRBV15 to TRBJ2-4; TRBD1 might be the D (5 bases). This CDR3 contains 18 residues. The V and J ends lost 0 bases and 0 bases respectively, with 15 bases between them. Per the germline V gene, CDR1 is LNHNV and CDR2 is YYDKDF (reference sequence). CDR3 protein: CATSRDLRQLLAKNIQYF. As DNA, the CDR3 is TGTGCCACCAGCAGAGATCTACGACAGTTACTAGCCAAAAACATTCAGTACTTC.

This clone showed up many times. CDR3 region: CSVMIAALYVTQYF. The CDR3 region has the DNA TGCAGCGTTATGATCGCGGCCTTATATGTTACGCAGTATTTT. The chain couples TRBV29-1 to TRBJ2-3, with unresolved D. Germline CDR1 SQVTM, CDR2 ANQGSEA. The CDR3 runs to 14 residues. The V and J ends lost 5 bases and 8 bases respectively, with 20 bases between them.

V and J are TRBV19 and TRBJ1-5; no definite D call. The CDR3 consists of 13 residues. Trimming took 10 bases from V and 3 from J, leaving 13 bases between them. CDR1 and CDR2 from the germline V gene are LNHDA and SQIVND (reference sequence). The DNA of the CDR3 is TGTGCCAAAACTGGGCACTTCAATCAGCCCCAGCATTTT. Protein: CAKTGHFNQPQHF. Supplemented by reference TRBV19 and TRBJ1-5, the full variable domain reads DGGITQSPKYLFRKEGQNVTLSCEQNLNHDAMYWYRQDPGQGLRLIYYSQIVNDFQKGDIAEGYSVSREKKESFPLTVTSAQKNPTAFYLCAKTGHFNQPQHFGDGTRLSIL.

The chain links TRBV11-2 to TRBJ2-7; D uncertain. The CDR3 runs to 14 residues. Germline V gene lookup returns CDR1 SGHAT and CDR2 FQNNGV. The ends were cut back, 0 bases at V and 2 bases at J, with 8 bases in the middle. The chain's CDR3 is CASSLEVGPYEQYF. The DNA for the CDR3 is TGTGCCAGCAGCTTAGAGGTCGGACCCTACGAGCAGTACTTC.

This chain links TRBV2 with TRBJ1-5; no clear D. CDR3 size: 13 residues. Germline V lookup: CDR1 SNHLY, CDR2 FYNNEI. V dropped 4 bases and J dropped 1 base, with 5 bases sitting between them. The CDR3 loop is CASSADSNQPQHF. Here the CDR3 DNA reads TGTGCCAGCAGTGCCGACAGCAATCAGCCCCAGCATTTT.

This rearrangement joins TRBV6-5 to TRBJ1-3; D gene ambiguous. CDR3 size: 14 residues. The V end lost 5 bases, the J end lost 0 bases, and 8 bases lay between the germline ends. The germline gives CDR1 MNHEY, CDR2 SVGAGI. The CDR3 is CASSTAYSGNTIYF. As DNA, the CDR3 is TGTGCCAGCAGTACAGCATACTCTGGAAACACCATATATTTT.

About this clone itself: Other nucleotide sequences from this sample produce the same CDR3. The chain recombines TRBV6-2 or TRBV6-3 with TRBJ1-2; 9 nucleotides agree with TRBD1. V shed 5 bases, J shed 2 bases, and the junction held 3 bases outside the gene matches. Germline V gene lookup returns CDR1 MNHEY and CDR2 SVGEGT. This CDR3 region has 14 residues. The CDR3 nucleotides read TGTGCCAGCAGTCTCGGGACAGGGAACTATGGCTACACCTTC. Translated: CASSLGTGNYGYTF.

V and J are TRBV10-3 and TRBJ1-2, with D perhaps matching TRBD1 (6 bases). Germline V lookup: CDR1 ENHRY, CDR2 SYGVKD. Trimming took 3 bases from V and 0 from J, leaving 8 bases between them. The CDR3 length is 14 residues. The CDR3 protein is CAISEGTTNYGYTF. For the CDR3, the DNA is TGTGCCATCAGTGAAGGGACAACTAACTATGGCTACACCTTC.

This chain joins TRBV9 and TRBJ1-6; D is unresolved. The length of the CDR3 is 15 residues. The germline V gene has CDR1 SGDLS and CDR2 YYNGEE. Trimming pared 3 bases from V and 4 bases from J, leaving 11 bases between. The CDR3 loop reads CASSAVSGYNSPLHF. CDR3 bases: TGTGCCAGCAGCGCTGTCAGTGGATATAATTCACCCCTCCACTTT. The full variable domain, rest sourced from reference TRBV9 and TRBJ1-6, is DSGVTQTPKHLITATGQRVTLRCSPRSGDLSVYWYQQSLDQGLQFLIQYYNGEERAKGNILERFSAQQFPDLHSELNLSSLELGDSALYFCASSAVSGYNSPLHFGNGTRLTVT.

J is TRBJ2-5 and V is TRBV7-9, with TRBD2 identical over 11 bases. J lost 3 bases, V lost 6 bases, and 3 bases had no gene match. The CDR3 is 14 amino acids. Germline V gene sequence: CDR1 SEHNR, CDR2 FQNEAQ (reference sequence). The CDR3 DNA reads as TGTGCCAGCAGGGGTAGCGGGAGGGAAGAGACCCAGTACTTC. Amino acids: CASRGSGREETQYF.

The genes are TRBV28 and TRBJ2-3; D gene ambiguous. Germline CDR1 reads MDHEN; CDR2 reads SYDVKM. The V and J ends lost 4 bases and 4 bases respectively, with 21 bases between them. The CDR3 contains 17 residues. The CDR3 coding sequence is TGTGCCAGCAGTTCAACAGAAGACACCCTAGGCGCAGATACGCAGTATTTT. Amino acids: CASSSTEDTLGADTQYF.

The chain employs TRBV6-2 or TRBV6-3 and TRBJ1-2; weak D call: TRBD1 (5 bases). The CDR3 consists of 15 residues. Germline V CDR1 and CDR2: MNHEY, SVGEGT. Deletions cut 0 bases from V and 4 bases from J, with 12 bases between. CDR3 sequence reads: CASSYSVRQRYGYTF. The DNA for the CDR3 is TGTGCCAGCAGTTACTCGGTACGACAGCGCTATGGCTACACCTTC.

V gene TRBV4-1 combines with J gene TRBJ1-2, with no clear D. V gave up 1 base and J gave up 5 bases, with 14 bases separating them. This CDR3 spans 15 amino acids. Germline-derived CDR1 and CDR2 are MGHRA and YSYEKL. The CDR3 DNA reads as TGCGCCAGCAGCCAAGGCTTCGTAGGGTGGTATGGCTACACCTTC. Translation gives CASSQGFVGWYGYTF.

V is TRBV4-3 and J is TRBJ1-1; D is unresolved. CDR1 and CDR2 (germline): LGHNA, YSLEER. The CDR3 runs to 13 residues. V lost 4 bases, J lost 6 bases, and 12 bases lay in between. CDR3 in DNA: TGCGCCAGCAGCCTTCTGGGTGAGGCTGAAGCTTTCTTT. Its translation: CASSLLGEAEAFF.

V is TRBV28 and J is TRBJ1-2; D unclear. The germline V gene has CDR1 MDHEN and CDR2 SYDVKM. V lost 3 bases to trimming and J lost 2 bases, with 4 bases between them. This CDR3 has 12 residues. CDR3 in amino acids: CASSLENYGYTF. The CDR3 DNA reads TGTGCCAGCAGTTTGGAGAACTATGGCTACACCTTC.

The chain carries TRBV3-1 (or the pseudogene TRBV3-2) and TRBJ2-7; D call uncertain. Trimming took off 1 base at V and 2 bases at J, with 9 bases between the two ends. The germline V gene encodes CDR1 LGHDT and CDR2 YNNKEL (reference sequence). The CDR3 has 14 residues. CDR3 in DNA: TGTGCCAGCAGCCAAGTTCCGGGCCCCTACGAGCAGTACTTC. It translates to CASSQVPGPYEQYF.

This clone was observed a single time. This sequence joins TRBV4-1 and TRBJ1-2, with 9 bases identical to TRBD1. This CDR3 has 15 residues. Germline CDR1 MGHRA, CDR2 YSYEKL. The trim removed 4 bases at V and 0 bases at J, leaving 3 bases unmatched. The CDR3, as DNA: TGCGCCAGCAGCCTAACAGGGGGCTCTAACTATGGCTACACCTTC. Its protein is CASSLTGGSNYGYTF.

Regarding this clone: An end of the junction does not agree with germline; a read error may underlie this. The chain combines TRBV7-3 with TRBJ2-2; D unresolved. Germline V lookup: CDR1 SGHTA, CDR2 FQGTGA. The CDR3 has 14 amino acids. The CDR3 coding sequence is TGTGCCAGCAGCTTAGCCCAGAACTCCGGGGAGCTGTTTTTT. Protein sequence: CASSLAQNSGELFF.

The chain has TRBV24-1 and TRBJ2-3, with 7 bases lining up with TRBD1. V lost 7 bases, J lost 1 base, and 7 bases stayed unmatched. The CDR3 totals 15 residues. From germline, CDR1 is KGHDR and CDR2 SFDVKD. CDR3 sequence reads: CATSSGQVGTDTQYF. CDR3 nucleotides: TGTGCCACCAGCTCCGGACAGGTCGGCACAGATACGCAGTATTTT.

The genes are TRBV19 and TRBJ1-2; possible D gene TRBD1, 5 bases. Trimming took off 0 bases at V and 1 base at J, with 18 bases between the two ends. The germline gives CDR1 LNHDA, CDR2 SQIVND (reference sequence). The CDR3 has 18 residues. The CDR3 region is CASSIDLAERGHNYGYTF. The CDR3 DNA follows: TGTGCCAGTAGTATAGATCTGGCGGAGAGGGGCCATAACTATGGCTACACCTTC.

On this clone itself: The junction does not match germline at one end; this may be a read error. This chain joins TRBV6-4 and TRBJ2-7; TRBD2 matches 11 bases. Germline values: CDR1 MRHNA, CDR2 SNTAGT. CDR3 size: 14 residues. The CDR3 reads CASSDFSSGGILHF. For the CDR3, the DNA is TGTGCCAGCAGTGACTTTTCTAGCGGGGGGATTTTGCACTTC.

This chain uses TRBV2 with TRBJ2-3, with a weak D call TRBD1 (5 bases). Germline V gene data show CDR1 as SNHLY and CDR2 as FYNNEI. The CDR3 covers 15 residues. Trimming took 2 bases from V and 2 from J, leaving 11 bases between them. This chain's CDR3 is CASSELGQPTDTQYF. CDR3 DNA sequence: TGTGCCAGCAGTGAATTGGGGCAGCCCACAGATACGCAGTATTTT. Based on the CDR3 plus reference TRBV2 and TRBJ2-3, the full variable domain is EPEVTQTPSHQVTQMGQEVILRCVPISNHLYFYWYRQILGQKVEFLVSFYNNEISEKSEIFDDQFSVERPDGSNFTLKIRSTKLEDSAMYFCASSELGQPTDTQYFGPGTRLTVL.

The chain carries TRBV6-6 and TRBJ2-5, with D perhaps matching TRBD2 (5 bases). The length of the CDR3 is 14 residues. The germline gives CDR1 MNHNY, CDR2 SVGAGI (reference sequence). The germline V and J ends were trimmed by 6 bases and 5 bases, with 16 bases remaining between them. The CDR3 protein is CASSLPGSGETQYF. The CDR3 DNA reads as TGTGCCAGCAGCCTACCGGGATCTGGGGAGACCCAGTACTTC.

The rearrangement links TRBV4-3 to TRBJ1-4, with unresolved D. The CDR3 has 15 residues. Germline CDR1 LGHNA, CDR2 YSLEER. With 4 bases removed from V and 2 bases from J, the gap between germline ends came to 11 bases. The CDR3 loop is CASSLVRLTNEKLFF. Here the CDR3 DNA reads TGCGCCAGCAGCCTTGTTCGGTTGACTAATGAAAAACTGTTTTTT.

The CDR3 protein is CASSIRGYNSPLHF. DNA of the CDR3: TGTGCCAGCAGCATAAGGGGCTATAATTCACCCCTCCACTTT. This chain uses TRBV28 with TRBJ1-6, with D perhaps TRBD1 (5 bases). V lost 6 bases to trimming and J lost 3 bases, with 9 bases between them. Germline-derived CDR1 and CDR2 are MDHEN and SYDVKM. There are 14 residues in the CDR3.

The chain carries TRBV6-1 and TRBJ1-1, with TRBD1 matching 9 bases. Trimming removed 3 bases from V and 3 bases from J; junction bases left unmatched: 5. CDR3 length equals 15 residues. Germline V lookup: CDR1 MNHNS, CDR2 SASEGT. CDR3 protein: CASSDTGGSDTEAFF. The CDR3 nucleotides read TGTGCCAGCAGTGACACAGGGGGCAGTGACACTGAAGCTTTCTTT.

J is TRBJ1-2 and V is TRBV7-9; 9 positions agree with TRBD1. The CDR3 runs 17 residues. V shed 1 base, J shed 4 bases, and the junction held 10 bases outside the gene matches. Germline CDR1 reads SEHNR; CDR2 reads FQNEAQ (reference sequence). The CDR3 coding sequence is TGTGCCAGCAGCTTAGGGGACGGGACAGGGTTATTCTATGGCTACACCTTC. Translated: CASSLGDGTGLFYGYTF.

The J gene is TRBJ2-5, the V gene TRBV28; TRBD2 is a possible D gene (7 bases). The V end lost 7 bases, the J end lost 3 bases, and 15 bases lay between the germline ends. Germline V CDR1 and CDR2: MDHEN, SYDVKM. This CDR3 contains 14 residues. The CDR3 DNA reads TGTGCCAGCACCCTAGGGGGGAGGGAAGAGACCCAGTACTTC. It is translated as CASTLGGREETQYF. Complete variable domain (other parts from reference TRBV28 and TRBJ2-5): DVKVTQSSRYLVKRTGEKVFLECVQDMDHENMFWYRQDPGLGLRLIYFSYDVKMKEKGDIPEGYSVSREKKERFSLILESASTNQTSMYLCASTLGGREETQYFGPGTRLLVL.

This clone appeared a few times. This chain connects TRBV19 to TRBJ1-5; unclear D gene. Germline values: CDR1 LNHDA, CDR2 SQIVND (reference sequence). V shed 1 base and J shed 5 bases, with 12 bases lying between them. This CDR3 is built from 15 residues. CDR3 region: CASSIGADPYQPQHF. DNA of the CDR3: TGTGCCAGTAGTATAGGGGCAGATCCGTATCAGCCCCAGCATTTT.

This clone has just one count. The V call is TRBV19, the J call TRBJ1-5, with a weak D call TRBD1 (6 bases). The CDR3 sequence is 15 residues long. Trimming pared 3 bases from V and 3 bases from J, leaving 12 bases between. The germline V gene has CDR1 LNHDA and CDR2 SQIVND (reference sequence). The CDR3 nucleotides are TGTGCCAGTAGTATCCTTACAGGGTCCAATCAGCCCCAGCATTTT. This gives the protein CASSILTGSNQPQHF.

This clone has just a few counts. The V gene is TRBV7-2, the J gene TRBJ2-7; D may be TRBD1 or TRBD2 (6 bases each). Trimming stripped 6 bases from V and 2 bases from J, with 14 bases between. The germline gives CDR1 SGHTA, CDR2 FQGNSA. The CDR3 is made up of 14 amino acids. The CDR3 here is CASSAGGPPYEQYF. CDR3 nucleotide sequence: TGTGCCAGCAGTGCTGGGGGGCCCCCCTACGAGCAGTACTTC. Full variable domain (rest looked up from reference TRBV7-2 and TRBJ2-7): GAGVSQSPSNKVTEKGKDVELRCDPISGHTALYWYRQSLGQGLEFLIYFQGNSAPDKSGLPSDRFSAERTGGSVSTLTIQRTQQEDSAVYLCASSAGGPPYEQYFGPGTRLTVT.